The next 25 T cell receptor beta chains were all read from a single sample in a study of blood T cell repertoires in COVID-19 (dated by TCRdb to 2018 to 2020). Library prep was done by the immunoSEQ multiplex PCR assay. The table was pulled from immuneACCESS by TCRdb, which kept in-frame rearrangements only. Such tables lose some clones; where checked, under half of the loss comes from unresolved V genes, and the rest has no known cause. The sample profile shows fewer than 150,000 clones; less than 85% of them were found once. Together, the top ten hold under 10% of the sample. The sample comprised peripheral blood. Every receptor here comes from a woman of 80 years or more in a cohort sampled during active or convalescent COVID-19.

This rearrangement joins TRBV6-2 or TRBV6-3 to TRBJ2-2; 12 bases line up with TRBD2. CDR3 length: 17 amino acids. With V trimmed by 6 bases and J by 5 bases, 10 bases remained unmatched. The germline CDR1 and CDR2 sequences are MNHEY and SVGEGT. The CDR3 DNA is TGTGCCAGCAGCCACCGGTCTAGCGGGGGGGCGACCGGGGAGCTGTTTTTT. It codes for CASSHRSSGGATGELFF.

The chain joins TRBV19 to TRBJ2-7; TRBD1 is a possible D gene (6 bases). CDR1 and CDR2 from the germline V gene are LNHDA and SQIVND (reference sequence). With 4 bases removed from V and 0 bases from J, the gap between germline ends came to 13 bases. The CDR3 has 15 residues. This CDR3 reads CASSTSGTPSYEQYF. The CDR3 DNA is TGTGCCAGTAGTACCTCCGGGACACCCTCCTACGAGCAGTACTTC.

The V call is TRBV4-1, the J call TRBJ1-6; D uncertain. The CDR3 spans 13 residues. Germline-derived CDR1 and CDR2 are MGHRA and YSYEKL. With 0 bases removed from V and 10 bases from J, the gap between germline ends came to 7 bases. CDR3 DNA sequence: TGCGCCAGCAGCCAAGATTTTAGATCACCCCTCCACTTT. This translates into CASSQDFRSPLHF.

This clone was picked up one time. Compared with germline, one end of the junction differs, possibly owing to a read error. This chain links TRBV7-7 with TRBJ2-1; D remains unclear. The CDR3 consists of 15 residues. Germline V lookup: CDR1 SSHAT, CDR2 FNYEAQ (reference sequence). CDR3: CASSLTDSIYNEQFF. For the CDR3, the DNA is TGTGCTAGCAGCTTGACTGATTCTATCTACAATGAGCAGTTCTTC.

This chain links TRBV27 with TRBJ2-2; D not resolved. V lost 4 bases and J lost 7, with 4 bases in between. The CDR3 extends over 11 amino acids. Germline V lookup: CDR1 MNHEY, CDR2 SMNVEV (reference sequence). CDR3: CASSYSGELFF. CDR3 coding DNA: TGTGCCAGCAGTTACAGCGGGGAGCTGTTTTTT.

About this clone: Additional DNA sequences in this sample encode the identical CDR3. The chain is built from TRBV15 and TRBJ2-5; perhaps TRBD2 as D (7 bases). The V end was cut by 2 bases, the J end by 1 base, with 14 bases between. The germline CDR1 and CDR2 sequences are LNHNV and YYDKDF (reference sequence). The CDR3 has 16 residues. CDR3 loop: CATSRRSGGPQETQYF. The CDR3 DNA is TGTGCCACCAGCAGACGATCCGGGGGGCCCCAAGAGACCCAGTACTTC. The whole variable domain, filled in from reference TRBV15 and TRBJ2-5, reads DAMVIQNPRYQVTQFGKPVTLSCSQTLNHNVMYWYQQKSSQAPKLLFHYYDKDFNNEADTPDNFQSRRPNTSFCFLDIRSPGLGDTAMYLCATSRRSGGPQETQYFGPGTRLLVL.

The chain employs TRBV19 and TRBJ2-7; TRBD2 matches 7 bases. The V segment lost 4 bases and the J segment 4 bases; nucleotides outside the gene matches: 7. The CDR3 is 14 amino acids. Germline V gene lookup returns CDR1 LNHDA and CDR2 SQIVND (reference sequence). This CDR3 reads CASSTSRGVYEQYF. CDR3 nucleotides: TGTGCCAGTAGTACATCACGGGGGGTGTACGAGCAGTACTTC.

A single count supports this clone. The chain uses TRBV11-2 and TRBJ2-3, with D perhaps TRBD1 (5 bases). The V end lost 0 bases, the J end lost 4 bases, and 11 bases lay between the germline ends. Looked up from germline, CDR1 is SGHAT and CDR2 is FQNNGV. The CDR3 is 15 amino acids. CDR3: CASSLDRWGPDTQYF. The CDR3, as DNA: TGTGCCAGCAGCTTAGATCGGTGGGGCCCAGATACGCAGTATTTT.

The rearrangement uses TRBV3-1 (or the pseudogene TRBV3-2) and TRBJ2-2; tentatively, D is TRBD2 (5 bases). Trimming cost V 4 bases and J 4 bases, with 10 bases left between them. Germline CDR1 LGHDT, CDR2 YNNKEL (reference sequence). This CDR3 region has 14 residues. This CDR3 reads CASSRVGSTGELFF. The CDR3 DNA is TGTGCCAGCAGCCGAGTTGGGAGCACCGGGGAGCTGTTTTTT.

The V and J genes are TRBV27 and TRBJ2-2; the match to TRBD1 covers 7 bases. J gave up 7 bases and V 3 bases, and 2 bases lay outside the gene matches. The CDR3 sequence is 13 residues long. CDR1 and CDR2 (germline): MNHEY, SMNVEV (reference sequence). The CDR3 is CASSFTGVGELFF. The DNA for the CDR3 is TGTGCCAGCAGTTTCACAGGGGTCGGGGAGCTGTTTTTT.

The gene calls are TRBV5-1 and TRBJ1-5, with D perhaps matching TRBD1 (6 bases). The CDR3 covers 13 residues. The V and J ends lost 4 bases and 9 bases respectively, with 14 bases between them. The germline V gene encodes CDR1 SGHRS and CDR2 YFSETQ. The CDR3 region has the DNA TGCGCCAGCAGCAAAGAGGGGGTTACGCCCCAGCATTTT. Encoded protein: CASSKEGVTPQHF.

The CDR3 reads CASSFPGQRTDTQYF. The CDR3 region has the DNA TGTGCCAGCAGCTTCCCGGGACAAAGAACAGATACGCAGTATTTT. This rearrangement joins TRBV5-5 to TRBJ2-3; weak D call: TRBD1 (6 bases). CDR1 SGHKS and CDR2 YYEKEE come from the germline V gene (reference sequence). The CDR3 runs to 15 residues. V was clipped by 2 bases and J by 3 bases, with 13 bases between them. Full variable domain (outside the CDR3, taken from reference TRBV5-5 and TRBJ2-3): DAGVTQSPTHLIKTRGQQVTLRCSPISGHKSVSWYQQVLGQGPQFIFQYYEKEERGRGNFPDRFSARQFPNYSSELNVNALLLGDSALYLCASSFPGQRTDTQYFGPGTRLTVL.

The chain joins TRBV10-2 to TRBJ1-6; weak D call: TRBD1 (6 bases). The length of the CDR3 is 18 residues. The germline V and J ends were trimmed by 3 bases and 5 bases, with 20 bases remaining between them. Germline lookup yields CDR1 WSHSY and CDR2 SAAADI. The DNA of the CDR3 is TGCGCCAGCAGTGAACTTCGGGGGGCCAACAGGCATAATTCACCCCTCCACTTT. The encoded protein is CASSELRGANRHNSPLHF.

This clone was observed once. The chain is built from TRBV19 and TRBJ2-2, with 9 bases matching TRBD2. The CDR3 is made up of 16 amino acids. V lost 4 bases and J lost 4; bases outside the gene matches: 7. CDR1 and CDR2 from the germline V gene are LNHDA and SQIVND (reference sequence). Here the CDR3 DNA reads TGTGCCAGTAGTAGCCGCGGGGGGGCTCTCACCGGGGAGCTGTTTTTT. It codes for CASSSRGGALTGELFF.

The genes are TRBV11-2 and TRBJ1-4; 7 positions match TRBD1. V dropped 0 bases and J dropped 2; count of bases not matched to a gene: 9. CDR3 length equals 18 residues. From germline, CDR1 is SGHAT and CDR2 FQNNGV. As DNA, the CDR3 is TGTGCCAGCAGCTTAGATCAGCCAGGGGGACTGACTAATGAAAAACTGTTTTTT. It translates to CASSLDQPGGLTNEKLFF.

This sequence joins TRBV13 and TRBJ2-2; possibly TRBD2 for D (6 bases). CDR3 length: 13 residues. The V end lost 1 base, the J end lost 6 bases, and 6 bases lay between the germline ends. Germline V gives CDR1 PRHDT, CDR2 FYEKMQ (reference sequence). The CDR3 coding sequence is TGTGCCAGCAGCTTAGCGGGGGCCGGGGAGCTGTTTTTT. This sequence encodes CASSLAGAGELFF.

This clone showed up just a few times. V gene TRBV28 combines with J gene TRBJ2-5, with D perhaps TRBD1 (5 bases). The V gene lost 6 bases and the J gene lost 3 bases, with 11 bases spanning the gap. The CDR3 is made up of 13 amino acids. The germline V gene encodes CDR1 MDHEN and CDR2 SYDVKM. Here the CDR3 DNA reads TGTGCCAGCAGACTGACAGCAGAAGAGACCCAGTACTTC. This translates into CASRLTAEETQYF.

This chain uses TRBV2 with TRBJ1-2; no firm D call. The V end lost 8 bases, the J end lost 3 bases, and 16 bases lay between the germline ends. CDR3 length: 14 amino acids. Germline V gene sequence: CDR1 SNHLY, CDR2 FYNNEI. CDR3 sequence (DNA): TGTGCCAGCGATAGTCTATGGGGAGACTATGGCTACACCTTC. Amino acids: CASDSLWGDYGYTF.

V and J are TRBV4-2 and TRBJ2-7, with 8 bases matching TRBD2. The V gene's germline CDR1 is LGHNA and CDR2 YNFKEQ. The CDR3 consists of 17 residues. The V and J ends lost 1 base and 4 bases, in that order; junction bases with no gene match: 12. The CDR3 DNA is TGTGCCAGCAGCCAAGTGGTTCGCGCGGGAGGACCTTACGAGCAGTACTTC. Protein product: CASSQVVRAGGPYEQYF.

The chain has TRBV27 and TRBJ1-1, with unresolved D. Between the trimmed V and J ends, which lost 4 bases and 0 bases, there was a span of 12 bases. In germline, CDR1 is MNHEY, CDR2 SMNVEV (reference sequence). The CDR3 has 15 residues. CDR3: CASSSGERMNTEAFF. CDR3 nucleotide sequence: TGTGCCAGCAGTTCGGGAGAGAGAATGAACACTGAAGCTTTCTTT.

The chain couples TRBV6-5 to TRBJ1-2; TRBD1 agrees at 9 bases. Germline CDR1 reads MNHEY; CDR2 reads SVGAGI. J lost 2 bases, V lost 7 bases, and 8 bases had no gene match. CDR3 size: 15 residues. The CDR3 DNA is TGTGCCAGCACCCCTGCGGGGACAGGGAACTATGGCTACACCTTC. This gives the protein CASTPAGTGNYGYTF.

Remarks on this clone: Additional DNA sequences in this sample encode the identical CDR3. This chain connects TRBV7-6 to TRBJ2-3, with D possibly TRBD1 on 7 matching bases. This CDR3 is built from 17 residues. Germline assignment: CDR1 SGHVS and CDR2 FNYEAQ. V shed 3 bases and J shed 0 bases, with 16 bases lying between them. CDR3: CASSFAGGLVSTDTQYF. As DNA, the CDR3 is TGTGCCAGCAGCTTTGCAGGGGGGCTGGTGAGCACAGATACGCAGTATTTT.

The J gene is TRBJ2-3, the V gene TRBV5-1; no firm D call. The V end was cut by 3 bases, the J end by 1 base, with 9 bases between. CDR1 is SGHRS, CDR2 YFSETQ, per germline. The CDR3 is 14 amino acids. CDR3 nucleotides: TGCGCCAGCAGCTCAACCTACCGCACAGATACGCAGTATTTT. It codes for CASSSTYRTDTQYF.

The table lists this clone with a count of one. The chain links TRBV4-1 to TRBJ2-1; D might be TRBD1 (6 bases). Germline CDR1 is MGHRA and CDR2 is YSYEKL. V lost 0 bases and J lost 14, with 20 bases in between. This CDR3 has 15 amino acids. CDR3 in DNA: TGCGCCAGCAGCCAAGAAGGGCGGGCCAGGGGTAATAAGTTCTTC. Amino acid sequence: CASSQEGRARGNKFF.

This clone was found once. This chain joins TRBV11-2 and TRBJ2-1; a possible D gene is TRBD2 (6 bases). There are 13 residues in the CDR3. Germline values: CDR1 SGHAT, CDR2 FQNNGV. Trimming stripped 1 base from V and 12 bases from J, with 13 bases between. The CDR3 here is CASSLGGEFGQFF. In DNA form, the CDR3 reads TGTGCCAGCAGCTTAGGGGGGGAATTTGGGCAGTTCTTC.